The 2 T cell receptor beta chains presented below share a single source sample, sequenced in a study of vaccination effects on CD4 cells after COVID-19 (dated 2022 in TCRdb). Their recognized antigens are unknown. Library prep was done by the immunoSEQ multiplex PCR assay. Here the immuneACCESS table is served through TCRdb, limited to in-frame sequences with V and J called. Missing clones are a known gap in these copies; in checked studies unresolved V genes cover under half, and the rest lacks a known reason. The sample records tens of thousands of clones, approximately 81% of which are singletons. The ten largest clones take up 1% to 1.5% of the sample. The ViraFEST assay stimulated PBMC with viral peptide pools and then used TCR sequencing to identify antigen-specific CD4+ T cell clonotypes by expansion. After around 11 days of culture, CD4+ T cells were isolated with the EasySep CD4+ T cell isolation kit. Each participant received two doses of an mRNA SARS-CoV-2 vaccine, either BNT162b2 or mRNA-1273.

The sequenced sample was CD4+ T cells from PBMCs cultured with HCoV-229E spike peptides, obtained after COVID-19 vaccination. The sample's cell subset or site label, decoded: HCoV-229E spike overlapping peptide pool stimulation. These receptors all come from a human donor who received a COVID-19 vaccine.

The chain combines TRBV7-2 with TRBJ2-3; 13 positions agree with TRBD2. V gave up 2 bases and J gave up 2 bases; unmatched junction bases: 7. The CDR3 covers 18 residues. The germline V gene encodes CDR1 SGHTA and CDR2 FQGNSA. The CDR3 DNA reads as TGTGCCAGCAGCTTATCTACCGGGACTAGCGGGGCCACAGATACGCAGTATTTT. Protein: CASSLSTGTSGATDTQYF.

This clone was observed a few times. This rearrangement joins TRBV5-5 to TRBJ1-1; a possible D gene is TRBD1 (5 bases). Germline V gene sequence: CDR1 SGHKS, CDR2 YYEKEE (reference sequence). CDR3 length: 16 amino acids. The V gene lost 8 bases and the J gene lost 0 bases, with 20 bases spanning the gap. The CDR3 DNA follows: TGTGCCAGTAAATCGTACGGGGGGGGTATGAACACTGAAGCTTTCTTT. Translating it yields CASKSYGGGMNTEAFF.